Sequencing of this T cell receptor (beta chain) was carried out in a study of CD8+ T cells in alopecia areata. After isolation, RNA underwent reverse transcription to generate cDNA as the sequencing template. Sequencing used immunoSEQ multiplex PCR; TCRdb keeps in-frame clones, though not all of them. The profile shows 110,000 to 150,000 clones, around 62% of them singletons. As for this clone: What it binds is unknown.

Trimming cost V 5 bases and J 2 bases, with 14 bases left between them. The CDR3 consists of 15 residues. The V gene's germline CDR1 is SGHTA and CDR2 FQGTGA. Study-level findings and limits: Against the mouse data, patients shared TCRs less clearly, possibly for HLA reasons.

This TCR derives from a human donor in good health. Sequencing input: CD8+ T cells sorted from blood. The chain carries TRBV7-3 and TRBJ2-3; D not certain. For the CDR3, the DNA is TGTGCCAGCAGCCCGACGGACGGACCCACAGATACGCAGTATTTT. This codes for CASSPTDGPTDTQYF.